These 8 T cell receptor beta chains share one sample of origin, sequenced in a study of cytomegalovirus exposure and HLA in healthy donors. The PCR was carried out with 60 Vbeta primers and 13 Jbeta primers. Clones were read by immunoSEQ multiplex PCR, and TCRdb kept only the in-frame ones, dropping some. The sample carries around 120,000 clones, about three quarters recorded once. Sequencing used PBMCs. These receptors were obtained from a man aged 60-69 years in good health and CMV-seropositive.

CDR3 in DNA: TGTGCCAGCAGTTTAGTGGCAGCGGGACAGCCCCAGCATTTT. This gives the protein CASSLVAAGQPQHF. The chain joins TRBV28 to TRBJ1-5; the D is unclear. CDR3 length: 14 amino acids. Germline CDR1 reads MDHEN; CDR2 reads SYDVKM. V was pared by 2 bases and J by 7 bases, with 12 bases between.

J is TRBJ1-3 and V is TRBV7-3, with D perhaps TRBD1 (5 bases). The CDR3 sequence is 16 residues long. The germline CDR1 and CDR2 sequences are SGHTA and FQGTGA. Trimming removed 5 bases from V and 3 bases from J, with 17 bases in between. CDR3 bases: TGTGCCAGCAGCCCCCAGGGTCCCCAATTTGGAAACACCATATATTTT. This codes for CASSPQGPQFGNTIYF. Using reference TRBV7-3 and TRBJ1-3 for the parts outside the CDR3, the full variable domain is GAGVSQTPSNKVTEKGKYVELRCDPISGHTALYWYRQSLGQGPEFLIYFQGTGAADDSGLPNDRFFAVRPEGSVSTLKIQRTERGDSAVYLCASSPQGPQFGNTIYFGEGSWLTVV.

This clone has just one count. J is TRBJ1-1 and V is TRBV19; maybe TRBD1 (6 bases). V lost 3 bases to trimming and J lost 6 bases, with 20 bases between them. The CDR3 is made up of 16 amino acids. Germline V CDR1 and CDR2: LNHDA, SQIVND (reference sequence). For the CDR3, the DNA is TGTGCCAGTAGTATTCGGGTCGTGGACAGAGACTCTGAAGCTTTCTTT. Translated: CASSIRVVDRDSEAFF. The complete variable domain, with remaining parts taken from reference TRBV19 and TRBJ1-1, reads DGGITQSPKYLFRKEGQNVTLSCEQNLNHDAMYWYRQDPGQGLRLIYYSQIVNDFQKGDIAEGYSVSREKKESFPLTVTSAQKNPTAFYLCASSIRVVDRDSEAFFGQGTRLTVV.

There are a few counts of this clone. The chain carries TRBV2 and TRBJ1-5, with unresolved D. From germline, CDR1 is SNHLY and CDR2 FYNNEI. The V end lost 3 bases, the J end lost 4 bases, and 4 bases lay between the germline ends. CDR3 length equals 12 residues. CDR3 nucleotide sequence: TGTGCCAGCAGTGACAGTAATCAGCCCCAGCATTTT. Encoded protein: CASSDSNQPQHF.

CDR3 coding DNA: TGTGCCAGCAGTTACTCGGCTGAGCAGTACTTC. Translation: CASSYSAEQYF. The chain combines TRBV6-6 with TRBJ2-7; D remains unclear. The germline V and J ends were trimmed by 0 bases and 7 bases, with 4 bases remaining between them. The CDR3 totals 11 residues. The germline V gene encodes CDR1 MNHNY and CDR2 SVGAGI (reference sequence).

The chain couples TRBV4-1 to TRBJ1-5; D ambiguous. Germline loops: CDR1 MGHRA, CDR2 YSYEKL. V gave up 7 bases and J gave up 2 bases, with 15 bases separating them. The CDR3 runs to 15 residues. The CDR3 sequence: CASIRFRQRNQPQHF. The CDR3 region has the DNA TGCGCCAGCATCAGGTTTCGGCAGCGCAATCAGCCCCAGCATTTT.

The V gene is TRBV28, the J gene TRBJ1-1; a possible D gene is TRBD1 (5 bases). Trimming removed 5 bases at V and 8 bases at J, with 18 bases between. Germline CDR1 reads MDHEN; CDR2 reads SYDVKM. The CDR3 is made up of 14 amino acids. For the CDR3, the DNA is TGTGCCAGCAGTGGAGGGACGACCTTAATAGAAGCTTTCTTT. This encodes CASSGGTTLIEAFF.

The rearrangement uses TRBV5-1 and TRBJ2-7; D not certain. Looked up from germline, CDR1 is SGHRS and CDR2 is YFSETQ. The germline V and J ends were trimmed by 1 base and 1 base, with 9 bases remaining between them. There are 14 residues in the CDR3. CDR3 sequence (DNA): TGCGCCAGCAGCTTGAGTGGCGGATCCTACGAGCAGTACTTC. Its protein is CASSLSGGSYEQYF. The full variable domain, with the rest looked up from reference TRBV5-1 and TRBJ2-7, is KAGVTQTPRYLIKTRGQQVTLSCSPISGHRSVSWYQQTPGQGLQFLFEYFSETQRNKGNFPGRFSGRQFSNSRSEMNVSTLELGDSALYLCASSLSGGSYEQYFGPGTRLTVT.